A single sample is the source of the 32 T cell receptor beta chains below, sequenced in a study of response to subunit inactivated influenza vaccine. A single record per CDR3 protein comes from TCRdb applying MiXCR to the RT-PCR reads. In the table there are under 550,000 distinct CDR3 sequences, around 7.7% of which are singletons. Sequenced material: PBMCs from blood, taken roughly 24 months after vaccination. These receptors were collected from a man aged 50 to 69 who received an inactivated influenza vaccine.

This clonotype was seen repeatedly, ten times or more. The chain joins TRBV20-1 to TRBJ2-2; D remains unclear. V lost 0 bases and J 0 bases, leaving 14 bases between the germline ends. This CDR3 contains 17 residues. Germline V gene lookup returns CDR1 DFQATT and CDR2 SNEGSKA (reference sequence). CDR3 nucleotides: TGCAGTGCTAGAGATACAAGGAGACTCGCGAACACCGGGGAGCTGTTTTTT. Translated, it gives CSARDTRRLANTGELFF.

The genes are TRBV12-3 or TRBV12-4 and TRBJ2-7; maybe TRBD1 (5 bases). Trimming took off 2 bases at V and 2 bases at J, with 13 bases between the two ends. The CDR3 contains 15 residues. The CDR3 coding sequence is TGTGCCAGCAGTTTATGGGCTCAGGGCCCCTACGAGCAGTACTTC. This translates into CASSLWAQGPYEQYF.

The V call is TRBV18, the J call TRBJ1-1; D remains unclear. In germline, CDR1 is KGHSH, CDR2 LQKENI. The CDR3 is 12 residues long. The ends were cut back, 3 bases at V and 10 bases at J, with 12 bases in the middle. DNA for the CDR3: TGTGCCAGCTCACCCGACCCGGCGGGAGCTTTCTTT. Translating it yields CASSPDPAGAFF.

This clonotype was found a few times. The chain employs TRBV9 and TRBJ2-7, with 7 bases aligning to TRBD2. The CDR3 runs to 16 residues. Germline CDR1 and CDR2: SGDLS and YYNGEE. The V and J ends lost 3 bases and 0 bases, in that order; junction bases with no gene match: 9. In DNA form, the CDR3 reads TGTGCCAGCAGCGCGGGGGGTAGTCCGAGCTCCTACGAGCAGTACTTC. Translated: CASSAGGSPSSYEQYF.

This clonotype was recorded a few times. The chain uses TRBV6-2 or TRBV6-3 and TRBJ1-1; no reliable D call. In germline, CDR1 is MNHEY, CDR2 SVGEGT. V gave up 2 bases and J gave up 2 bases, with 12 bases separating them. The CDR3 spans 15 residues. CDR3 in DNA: TGTGCCAGCAGTTACCTCACGGCAGACAACACTGAAGCTTTCTTT. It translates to CASSYLTADNTEAFF.

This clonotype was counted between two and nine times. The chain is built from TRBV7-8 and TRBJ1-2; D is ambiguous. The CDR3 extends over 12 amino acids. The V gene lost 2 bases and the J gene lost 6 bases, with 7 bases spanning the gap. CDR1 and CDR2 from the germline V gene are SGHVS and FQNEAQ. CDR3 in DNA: TGTGCCAGCAGCTTAACAGATGATGGCTACACCTTC. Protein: CASSLTDDGYTF.

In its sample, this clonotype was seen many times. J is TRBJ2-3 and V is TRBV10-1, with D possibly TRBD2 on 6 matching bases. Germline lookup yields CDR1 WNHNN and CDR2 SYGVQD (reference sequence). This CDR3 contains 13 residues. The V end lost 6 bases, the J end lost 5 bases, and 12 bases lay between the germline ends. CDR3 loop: CASSSRLGDTQYF. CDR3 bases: TGCGCCAGCAGCTCCAGACTAGGAGATACGCAGTATTTT.

In DNA form, the CDR3 reads TGCGCCAGCAGCCACCAAAGTCGCGGGTCCAAAAACATTCAGTACTTC. It yields the protein CASSHQSRGSKNIQYF. The rearrangement links TRBV4-3 to TRBJ2-4; a possible D gene is TRBD2 (5 bases). The CDR3 extends over 16 amino acids. CDR1 is LGHNA and CDR2 is YSLEER in the germline V gene. Between the trimmed V and J ends, which lost 3 bases and 2 bases, there was a span of 14 bases.

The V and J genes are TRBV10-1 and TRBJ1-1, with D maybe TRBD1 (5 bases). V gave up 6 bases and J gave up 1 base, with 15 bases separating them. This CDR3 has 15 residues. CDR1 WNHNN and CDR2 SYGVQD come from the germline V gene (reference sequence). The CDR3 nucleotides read TGCGCCAGCAGCCCCACAGGAGGCTGGAACACTGAAGCTTTCTTT. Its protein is CASSPTGGWNTEAFF.

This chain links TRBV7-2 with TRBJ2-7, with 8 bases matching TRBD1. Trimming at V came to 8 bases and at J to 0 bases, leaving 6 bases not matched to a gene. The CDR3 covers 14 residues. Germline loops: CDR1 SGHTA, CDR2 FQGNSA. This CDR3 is CASAGQASSYEQYF. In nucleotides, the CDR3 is TGTGCCAGCGCGGGACAGGCTAGCTCCTACGAGCAGTACTTC.

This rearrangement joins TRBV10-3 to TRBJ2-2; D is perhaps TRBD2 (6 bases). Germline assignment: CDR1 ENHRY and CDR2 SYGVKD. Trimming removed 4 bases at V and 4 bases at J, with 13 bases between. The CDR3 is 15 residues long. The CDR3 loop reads CAISGREAGTGELFF. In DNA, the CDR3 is TGTGCCATCAGTGGACGGGAAGCGGGCACCGGGGAGCTGTTTTTT.

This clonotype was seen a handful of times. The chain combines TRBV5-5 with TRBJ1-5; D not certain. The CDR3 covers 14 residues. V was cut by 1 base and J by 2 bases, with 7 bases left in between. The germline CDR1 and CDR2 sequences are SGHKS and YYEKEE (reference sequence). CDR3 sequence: CASSLFAGNQPQHF. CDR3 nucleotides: TGTGCCAGCAGCTTGTTTGCTGGCAATCAGCCCCAGCATTTT.

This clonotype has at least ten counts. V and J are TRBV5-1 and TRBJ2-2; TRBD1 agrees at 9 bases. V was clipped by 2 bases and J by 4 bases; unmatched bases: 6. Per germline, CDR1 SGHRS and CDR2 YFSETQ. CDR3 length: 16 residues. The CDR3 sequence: CASSLGQGRATGELFF. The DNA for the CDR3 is TGCGCCAGCAGCTTAGGACAGGGGCGAGCCACCGGGGAGCTGTTTTTT.

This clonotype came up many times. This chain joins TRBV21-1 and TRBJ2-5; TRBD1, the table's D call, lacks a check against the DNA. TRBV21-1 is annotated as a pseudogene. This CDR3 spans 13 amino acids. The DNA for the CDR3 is TGTGCCAGCACCGTGACAGGGGGGGAGACCCAGTACTTC. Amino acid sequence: CASTVTGGETQYF.

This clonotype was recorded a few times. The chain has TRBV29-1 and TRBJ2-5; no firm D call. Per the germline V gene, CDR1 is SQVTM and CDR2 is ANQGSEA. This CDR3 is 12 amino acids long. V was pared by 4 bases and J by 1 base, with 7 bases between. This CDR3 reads CSVARIQETQYF. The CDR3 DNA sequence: TGCAGCGTTGCCCGGATCCAAGAGACCCAGTACTTC.

The CDR3: CASSHRGQETQYF. The CDR3 DNA reads TGTGCCAGCAGCCACAGGGGACAAGAGACCCAGTACTTC. This chain links TRBV12-3 or TRBV12-4 with TRBJ2-5; 7 bases align to TRBD1. V was clipped by 6 bases and J by 2 bases; unmatched bases: 3. The CDR3 is 13 residues long.

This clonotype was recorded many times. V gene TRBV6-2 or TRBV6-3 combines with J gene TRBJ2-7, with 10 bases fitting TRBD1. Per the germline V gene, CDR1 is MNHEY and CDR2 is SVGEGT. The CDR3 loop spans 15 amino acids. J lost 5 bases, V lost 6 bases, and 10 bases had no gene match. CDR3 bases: TGTGCCAGCAGGACCCCCGGGACAGGGGTCCACGAGCAGTACTTC. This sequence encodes CASRTPGTGVHEQYF.

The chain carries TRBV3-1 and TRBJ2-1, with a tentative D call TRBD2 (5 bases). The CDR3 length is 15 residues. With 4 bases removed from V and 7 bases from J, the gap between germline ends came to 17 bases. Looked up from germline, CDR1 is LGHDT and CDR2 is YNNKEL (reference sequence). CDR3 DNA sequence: TGTGCCAGCAGCCCCTTTAGGGCCGGGGTTAATGAGCAGTTCTTC. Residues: CASSPFRAGVNEQFF.

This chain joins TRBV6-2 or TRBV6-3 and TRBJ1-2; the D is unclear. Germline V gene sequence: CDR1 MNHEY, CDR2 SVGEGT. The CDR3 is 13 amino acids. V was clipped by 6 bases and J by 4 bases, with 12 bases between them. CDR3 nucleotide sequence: TGTGCCAGCAGCCCCGGGTCCATCTATGGCTACACCTTC. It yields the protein CASSPGSIYGYTF.

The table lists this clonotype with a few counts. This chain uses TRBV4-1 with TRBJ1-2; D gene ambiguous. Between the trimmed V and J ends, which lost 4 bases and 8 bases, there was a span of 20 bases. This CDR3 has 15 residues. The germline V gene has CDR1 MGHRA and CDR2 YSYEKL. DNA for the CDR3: TGCGCCAGCAGCCCCGCCTATCAGAGGAAGGACGGCTACACCTTC. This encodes CASSPAYQRKDGYTF.

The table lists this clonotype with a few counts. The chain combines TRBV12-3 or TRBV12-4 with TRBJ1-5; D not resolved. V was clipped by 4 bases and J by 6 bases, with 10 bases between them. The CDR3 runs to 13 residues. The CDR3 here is CASSSGGSQPQHF. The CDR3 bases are TGTGCCAGCAGTTCGGGCGGTTCTCAGCCCCAGCATTTT.

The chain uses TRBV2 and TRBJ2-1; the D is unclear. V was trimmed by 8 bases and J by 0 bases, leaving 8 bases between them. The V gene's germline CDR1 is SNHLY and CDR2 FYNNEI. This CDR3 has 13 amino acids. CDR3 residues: CASQRLSYNEQFF. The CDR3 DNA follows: TGTGCCAGCCAGCGCCTCTCCTACAATGAGCAGTTCTTC.

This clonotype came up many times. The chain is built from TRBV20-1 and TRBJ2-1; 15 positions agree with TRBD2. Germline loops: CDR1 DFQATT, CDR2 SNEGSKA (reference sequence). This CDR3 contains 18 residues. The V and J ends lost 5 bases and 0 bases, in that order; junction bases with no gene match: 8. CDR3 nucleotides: TGCAGTGCTTGGGGGACTAGCGGGGGGACGAGCTCCTACAATGAGCAGTTCTTC. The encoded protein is CSAWGTSGGTSSYNEQFF.

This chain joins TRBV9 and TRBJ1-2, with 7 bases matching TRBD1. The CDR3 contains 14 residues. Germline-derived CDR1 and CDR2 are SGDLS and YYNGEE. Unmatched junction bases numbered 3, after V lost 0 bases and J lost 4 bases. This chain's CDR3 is CASSVDRGGYGYTF. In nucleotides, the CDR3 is TGTGCCAGCAGCGTAGACAGGGGCGGCTATGGCTACACCTTC.

CDR3: CASSQDLDRGKLFF. CDR3 coding DNA: TGTGCCAGCAGCCAAGATCTTGACAGGGGGAAGCTGTTCTTC. J is TRBJ2-1 and V is TRBV3-1; the match to TRBD1 covers 9 bases. The CDR3 extends over 14 amino acids. The V gene's germline CDR1 is LGHDT and CDR2 YNNKEL (reference sequence). J gave up 15 bases and V 0 bases, and 9 bases lay outside the gene matches.

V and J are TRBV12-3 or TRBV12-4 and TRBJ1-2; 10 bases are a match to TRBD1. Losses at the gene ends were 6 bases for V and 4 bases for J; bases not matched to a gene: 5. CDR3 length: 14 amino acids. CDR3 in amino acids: CASREGQGPYGYTF. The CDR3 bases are TGTGCCAGCAGAGAGGGACAGGGGCCCTATGGCTACACCTTC.

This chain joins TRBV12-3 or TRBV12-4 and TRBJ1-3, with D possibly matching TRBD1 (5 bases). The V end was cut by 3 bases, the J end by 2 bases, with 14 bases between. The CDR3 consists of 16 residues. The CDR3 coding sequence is TGTGCCAGCAGTTTTGTGGCCGGGGGGACTGGAAACACCATATATTTT. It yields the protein CASSFVAGGTGNTIYF.

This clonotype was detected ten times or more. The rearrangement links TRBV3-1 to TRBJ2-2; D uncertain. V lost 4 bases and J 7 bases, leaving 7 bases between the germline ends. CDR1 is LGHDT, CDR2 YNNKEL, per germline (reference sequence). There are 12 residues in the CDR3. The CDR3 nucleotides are TGTGCCAGCAGCCCAGCGAGCGGGGAGCTGTTTTTT. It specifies CASSPASGELFF.

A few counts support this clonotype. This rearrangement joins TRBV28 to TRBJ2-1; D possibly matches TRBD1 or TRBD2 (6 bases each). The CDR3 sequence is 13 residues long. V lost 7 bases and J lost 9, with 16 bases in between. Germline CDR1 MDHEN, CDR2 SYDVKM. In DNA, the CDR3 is TGTGCCAGCAAGGTGGGGGGCCCCTCTGAGCAGTTCTTC. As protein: CASKVGGPSEQFF. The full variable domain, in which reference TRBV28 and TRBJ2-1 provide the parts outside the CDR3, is DVKVTQSSRYLVKRTGEKVFLECVQDMDHENMFWYRQDPGLGLRLIYFSYDVKMKEKGDIPEGYSVSREKKERFSLILESASTNQTSMYLCASKVGGPSEQFFGPGTRLTVL.

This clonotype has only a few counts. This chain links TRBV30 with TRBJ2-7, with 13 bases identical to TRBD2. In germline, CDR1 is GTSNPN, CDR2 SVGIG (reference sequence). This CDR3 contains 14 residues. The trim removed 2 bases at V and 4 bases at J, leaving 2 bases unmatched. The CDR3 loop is CAWSTSGRAYEQYF. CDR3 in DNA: TGTGCCTGGAGTACTAGCGGGAGGGCGTACGAGCAGTACTTC.

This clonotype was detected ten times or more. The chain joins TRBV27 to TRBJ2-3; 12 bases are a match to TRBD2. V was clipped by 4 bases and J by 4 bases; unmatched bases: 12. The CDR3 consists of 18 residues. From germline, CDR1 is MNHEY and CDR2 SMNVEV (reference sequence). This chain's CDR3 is CASSSRFLLAGGADTQYF. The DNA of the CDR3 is TGTGCCAGCAGTTCGCGGTTCCTTCTAGCGGGAGGGGCAGATACGCAGTATTTT.

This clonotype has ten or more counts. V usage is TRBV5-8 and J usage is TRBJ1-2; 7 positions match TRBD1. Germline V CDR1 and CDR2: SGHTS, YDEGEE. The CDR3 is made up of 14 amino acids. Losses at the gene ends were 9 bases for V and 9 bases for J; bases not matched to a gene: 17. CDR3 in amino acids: CATMTTGQGESYTF. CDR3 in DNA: TGTGCCACCATGACCACGGGCCAGGGGGAGAGCTACACCTTC.